Listed below are T cell receptor beta chains from one sample, sequenced in a study of blood T cell repertoires in COVID-19. Assay used: immunoSEQ multiplex PCR; TCRdb lists only in-frame clones, some missing. The repertoire holds more than 150,000 clones, with around 77% as singletons. Sequenced: peripheral blood. The receptors were gathered from a man aged 55-75 years with active or convalescent COVID-19. Both conserved end residues are part of each CDR3. D genes are given only for firm matches. The size of a clone is reported for some rows only, either as once, few or many, or as a class for expanded clones.

>TRBJ2-2|TRBD1|NA|TRBV6-5
CASIRTGPGELFF
TGTGCCAGCATCAGGACAGGCCCCGGGGAGCTGTTTTTT
>TRBJ2-7|NA|NA|TRBV1
CTSSPFDEQYF
TGCACCAGCAGCCCCTTCGACGAGCAGTACTTC
>TRBJ2-7|TRBD2|NA|TRBV10-3
CAISDLSGSSYEQYF
TGTGCCATCAGTGACCTAAGCGGGAGCTCCTACGAGCAGTACTTC
>TRBJ1-3|NA|NA|TRBV9
CASSVGSSGNTIYF
TGTGCCAGCAGCGTAGGCAGCTCTGGAAACACCATATATTTT
>TRBJ2-1|TRBD2|NA|TRBV2
CASSGPSAGGKNEQFF
TGTGCCAGCAGTGGACCTTCGGCGGGAGGAAAGAATGAGCAGTTCTTC
>TRBJ2-2|TRBD1|NA|TRBV6-2/TRBV6-3
CASSYLDRGPGELFF
TGTGCCAGCAGTTACCTTGACAGGGGGCCCGGGGAGCTGTTTTTT
>TRBJ2-7|NA|NA|TRBV2
CASLAGPYEQYF
TGTGCCAGCCTCGCGGGGCCCTACGAGCAGTACTTC
>TRBJ1-1|NA|NA|TRBV30
CAWSVGSGTEAFF
TGTGCCTGGAGTGTAGGGAGCGGCACTGAAGCTTTCTTT
>TRBJ1-2|NA|NA|TRBV19
CASSIYKGVIDGYTF
TGTGCCAGTAGTATTTACAAGGGGGTCATCGATGGCTACACCTTC
>TRBJ2-1|TRBD1|NA|TRBV18
CASSYGDRVRYEQFF
TGTGCCAGCTCATATGGGGACAGGGTAAGGTATGAGCAGTTCTTC
>TRBJ1-5|NA|NA|TRBV6-5
CASSYSALEPQHF
TGTGCCAGCAGTTACTCGGCTTTGGAGCCCCAGCATTTT
>TRBJ2-5|NA|NA|TRBV7-3
CASSSQGLGEETQYF
TGTGCCAGCAGCTCCCAGGGGCTAGGAGAAGAGACCCAGTACTTC
>TRBJ2-3|NA|NA|TRBV5-5
CASSLSTSPTDTQYF
TGTGCCAGCAGCTTGAGCACCTCACCCACAGATACGCAGTATTTT
>TRBJ2-1|TRBD2|NA|TRBV5-1
CASTVLLAGNNEQFF
TGCGCCAGTACGGTTTTGCTAGCGGGAAACAATGAGCAGTTCTTC
>TRBJ1-5|NA|few|TRBV2
CASSEAEGRGPPYSNQPQHF
TGTGCCAGCAGTGAAGCAGAGGGCAGGGGCCCACCTTATAGCAATCAGCCCCAGCATTTT
>TRBJ2-7|NA|NA|TRBV28
CASSSEDYEQYF
TGTGCCAGCAGTTCGGAGGACTACGAGCAGTACTTC
>TRBJ2-3|TRBD2|NA|TRBV28
CASSSWTSGREGTDTQYF
TGTGCCAGCAGTTCCTGGACTAGCGGGAGAGAGGGCACAGATACGCAGTATTTT
>TRBJ2-7|NA|NA|TRBV18
CASSPTPGQGGYEQYF
TGTGCCAGCTCACCGACACCGGGGCAGGGAGGCTACGAGCAGTACTTC
>TRBJ2-3|TRBD2|NA|TRBV27
CASSLWASGSTDTQYF
TGTGCCAGCAGTTTATGGGCTAGCGGAAGCACAGATACGCAGTATTTT
>TRBJ2-3|TRBD1|NA|TRBV7-9
CASTGTGSTDTQYF
TGTGCCAGCACCGGGACAGGGAGCACAGATACGCAGTATTTT
>TRBJ2-7|NA|NA|TRBV21-1
CASSLRLAGGPVFEQYF
TGTGCCAGCAGCCTGAGACTAGCGGGAGGGCCTGTTTTCGAGCAGTACTTC
>TRBJ2-3|NA|NA|TRBV7-3
CASSRRTWAEADTQYF
TGTGCCAGCAGCCGACGGACTTGGGCCGAGGCAGATACGCAGTATTTT
>TRBJ1-4|TRBD1|NA|TRBV6-1
CASSDQQGAKLFF
TGTGCCAGCAGTGATCAACAGGGGGCAAAACTGTTTTTT
>TRBJ1-1|TRBD1|NA|TRBV2
CASVFEGAGNTEAFF
TGTGCCAGCGTATTCGAGGGGGCAGGAAACACTGAAGCTTTCTTT
>TRBJ1-2|NA|NA|TRBV6-6
CASSLGGGEGSSGYTF
TGTGCCAGCAGTTTGGGGGGTGGGGAGGGGTCTAGTGGCTACACCTTC
>TRBJ2-1|NA|NA|TRBV28
CASSLAGTPAEQFF
TGTGCCAGCAGTTTAGCCGGGACTCCAGCTGAGCAGTTCTTC
>TRBJ1-1|TRBD1|NA|TRBV24-1
CATSDSGGRQGSTEAFF
TGTGCCACCAGTGATTCTGGTGGGAGACAGGGGTCCACTGAAGCTTTCTTT
>TRBJ1-1|NA|NA|TRBV28
CASRLVANTEAFF
TGTGCCAGCAGACTAGTTGCGAACACTGAAGCTTTCTTT
>TRBJ1-1|NA|NA|TRBV27
CASSLSAQHTEAFF
TGTGCCAGCAGTTTATCGGCACAGCACACTGAAGCTTTCTTT
>TRBJ1-5|NA|NA|TRBV11-2
CASSLAGVSQPQHF
TGTGCCAGCAGCTTAGCAGGGGTTAGCCAGCCCCAGCATTTT
>TRBJ1-5|NA|few|TRBV2
CASSEQGGDQPQHF
TGTGCCAGCAGTGAACAGGGAGGGGATCAGCCCCAGCATTTT
>TRBJ2-7|NA|NA|TRBV7-6
CASSIEPDYEQYF
TGTGCCAGCAGCATCGAGCCCGATTACGAGCAGTACTTC
>TRBJ2-1|TRBD1|NA|TRBV19
CASRGDREVIEQFF
TGTGCCAGTAGGGGGGACAGGGAGGTGATTGAGCAGTTCTTC
>TRBJ2-7|NA|NA|TRBV27
CARDSGRYEQYF
TGTGCCAGGGACAGCGGTCGTTACGAGCAGTACTTC
>TRBJ2-7|NA|NA|TRBV7-2
CASSEVHYEQYF
TGTGCCAGCAGCGAGGTACACTACGAGCAGTACTTC
>TRBJ2-1|NA|NA|TRBV18
CASSRAPNNEQFF
TGTGCCAGCTCACGGGCTCCTAACAATGAGCAGTTCTTC
>TRBJ1-5|NA|NA|TRBV7-9
CASSPSLGGIGNQPQHF
TGTGCCAGCAGCCCAAGCCTGGGGGGTATTGGCAATCAGCCCCAGCATTTT
>TRBJ2-1|TRBD1|NA|TRBV7-2
CASSSWTGGNNEQFF
TGTGCCAGCAGCTCCTGGACAGGGGGAAACAATGAGCAGTTCTTC
>TRBJ2-7|NA|NA|TRBV6-2/TRBV6-3
CASSYRLAWDYEQYF
TGTGCCAGCAGTTACCGGTTAGCGTGGGACTACGAGCAGTACTTC
>TRBJ2-1|NA|NA|TRBV7-2
CASSPIGPFNEQFF
TGTGCCAGCAGCCCAATTGGCCCCTTCAATGAGCAGTTCTTC
>TRBJ2-7|NA|NA|TRBV18
CASSPESTYEQYF
TGTGCCAGCTCACCAGAGTCTACCTACGAGCAGTACTTC
>TRBJ2-3|NA|NA|TRBV4-1
CASSQDLGARNTQYF
TGCGCCAGCAGCCAAGATCTTGGGGCGCGGAATACGCAGTATTTT
>TRBJ1-1|NA|NA|TRBV19
CASMGRGNLLF
TGTGCCAGTATGGGGCGCGGGAATTTGTTGTTT
>TRBJ2-7|NA|NA|TRBV10-2
CASKDSNRYEQYF
TGCGCCAGCAAAGACAGCAATAGGTACGAGCAGTACTTC
>TRBJ1-2|TRBD1|NA|TRBV28
CASSLPGTGSAYGYTF
TGTGCCAGCAGTTTACCCGGGACAGGGTCGGCCTATGGCTACACCTTC
>TRBJ1-2|TRBD1|NA|TRBV7-6
CASSLEAGTGNDYTF
TGTGCCAGCAGCTTAGAGGCCGGGACAGGGAACGACTACACCTTC
>TRBJ2-5|TRBD2|NA|TRBV5-1
CATKTSGNQETQYF
TGCGCCACCAAGACTAGCGGGAATCAAGAGACCCAGTACTTC